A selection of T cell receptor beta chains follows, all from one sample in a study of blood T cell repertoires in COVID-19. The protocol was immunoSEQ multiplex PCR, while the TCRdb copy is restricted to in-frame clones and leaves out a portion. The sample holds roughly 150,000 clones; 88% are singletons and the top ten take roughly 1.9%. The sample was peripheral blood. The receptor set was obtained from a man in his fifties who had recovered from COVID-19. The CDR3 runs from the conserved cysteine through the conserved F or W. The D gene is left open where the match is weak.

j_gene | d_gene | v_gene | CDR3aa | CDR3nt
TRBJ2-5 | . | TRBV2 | CASKVDFQETQYF | TGTGCCAGCAAGGTTGACTTCCAAGAGACCCAGTACTTC
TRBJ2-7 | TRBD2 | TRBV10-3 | CATRLAGGYEQYF | TGTGCCACCCGACTAGCGGGAGGCTACGAGCAGTACTTC
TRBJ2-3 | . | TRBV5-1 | CASSLEGGRGVATQYF | TGCGCCAGCAGTCTTGAGGGGGGGCGCGGGGTGGCTACGCAGTATTTT
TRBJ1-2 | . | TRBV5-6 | CASRAQGGSNYGYTF | TGTGCCAGCAGGGCACAGGGTGGTTCGAACTATGGCTACACCTTC
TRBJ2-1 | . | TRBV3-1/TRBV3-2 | CASSSGGQFF | TGTGCCAGCAGCTCCGGTGGGCAGTTCTTC
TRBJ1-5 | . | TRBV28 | CASSSLGQPQHF | TGTGCCAGCAGTTCCCTCGGTCAGCCCCAGCATTTT
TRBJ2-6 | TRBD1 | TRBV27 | CASSLGQGAPGANVLTF | TGTGCCAGCAGTTTAGGGCAGGGGGCGCCTGGGGCCAACGTCCTGACTTTC
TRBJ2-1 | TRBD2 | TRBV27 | CASISGGLYNEQFF | TGTGCCAGCATCTCGGGAGGCCTCTACAATGAGCAGTTCTTC
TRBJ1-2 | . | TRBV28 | CASSRPGKGGYTF | TGTGCCAGCAGTCGTCCAGGGAAGGGTGGCTACACCTTC
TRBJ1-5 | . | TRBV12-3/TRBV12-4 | CASTGWNQPQHF | TGTGCCAGTACAGGGTGGAATCAGCCCCAGCATTTT
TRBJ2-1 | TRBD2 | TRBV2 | CASSSGTLLHEQFF | TGTGCCAGCAGTAGCGGGACTCTACTCCATGAGCAGTTCTTC
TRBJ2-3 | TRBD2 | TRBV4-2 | CASSPYPRLAGFTDTQYF | TGTGCCAGCAGCCCTTATCCGAGACTAGCGGGATTCACAGATACGCAGTATTTT
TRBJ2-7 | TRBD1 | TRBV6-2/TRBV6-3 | CASSRSGGNTGYEQYF | TGTGCCAGCAGCCGATCAGGGGGAAATACGGGCTACGAGCAGTACTTC
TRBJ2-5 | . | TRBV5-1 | CASSLGGRRETQYF | TGCGCCAGCAGCTTGGGAGGGCGAAGGGAGACCCAGTACTTC
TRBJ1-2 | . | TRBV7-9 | CASSETGFYGYTF | TGTGCCAGCAGCGAAACAGGATTCTATGGCTACACCTTC
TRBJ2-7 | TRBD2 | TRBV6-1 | CASSEEAGRAYEQYF | TGTGCCAGCAGTGAAGAGGCAGGGAGGGCTTACGAGCAGTACTTC
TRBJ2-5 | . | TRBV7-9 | CASSLAQGETQYF | TGTGCCAGCAGCTTAGCCCAGGGGGAGACCCAGTACTTC
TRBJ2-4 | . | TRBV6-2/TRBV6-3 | CASSYTQVKNIQYF | TGTGCCAGCAGTTACACACAGGTGAAAAACATTCAGTACTTC
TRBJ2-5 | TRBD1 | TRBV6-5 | CASSKQGPQETQYF | TGTGCCAGCAGTAAACAGGGGCCCCAAGAGACCCAGTACTTC
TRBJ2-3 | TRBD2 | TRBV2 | CASNLFSGRDTQYF | TGTGCCAGCAATCTGTTTAGCGGGAGAGATACGCAGTATTTT
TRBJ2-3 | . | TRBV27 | CASSPRLITDTQYF | TGTGCCAGCAGTCCTCGACTCATCACAGATACGCAGTATTTT
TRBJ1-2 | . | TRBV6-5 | CASSYGTSDGYTF | TGTGCCAGCAGTTACGGGACAAGCGATGGCTACACCTTC
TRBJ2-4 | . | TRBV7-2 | CASSPQGPGPPIQYF | TGTGCCAGCAGCCCACAGGGCCCGGGCCCCCCCATTCAGTACTTC
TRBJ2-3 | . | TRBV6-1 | CASSEALRGYGTDTQYF | TGTGCCAGCAGTGAAGCGCTTCGGGGGTACGGCACAGATACGCAGTATTTT
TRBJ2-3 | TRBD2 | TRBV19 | CASSIQRGPTDTQYF | TGTGCCAGTAGTATCCAGCGGGGGCCCACAGATACGCAGTATTTT
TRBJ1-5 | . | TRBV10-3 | CAISESGAGNQPQHF | TGTGCCATCAGTGAGTCAGGGGCAGGCAATCAGCCCCAGCATTTT
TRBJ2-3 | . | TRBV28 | CASSPPGIQDTQYF | TGTGCCAGCAGTCCCCCCGGGATACAGGATACGCAGTATTTT
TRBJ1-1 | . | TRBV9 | CASSVAPENTEAFF | TGTGCCAGCAGCGTAGCCCCAGAGAACACTGAAGCTTTCTTT